This T cell receptor beta chain was documented in a study of CD8 T cells in ankylosing spondylitis. The study, taken as a whole, reports: Disease-linked clones were reportedly significantly enriched in matched ankylosing spondylitis synovial fluid. Characteristic of ankylosing spondylitis blood, it appeared, was a TCR beta motif comprising eight highly homologous variants. Certain motif variants had earlier appeared in reactive arthritis synovial fluid and blood.

About this clonotype: What it recognizes is unknown.

A single record per CDR3 protein comes from TCRdb applying MiXCR to the 5' RACE reads. The sample lists around 430,000 distinct CDR3 sequences, more than 15% seen once, with 1% in the top ten. CDR1 and CDR2 from the germline V gene are SGHTA and FQGTGA. CDR3 length: 13 amino acids. Deletions cut 2 bases from V and 7 bases from J, with 9 bases between. The chain joins TRBV7-3 to TRBJ2-1; D is uncertain. Sequencing was carried out using blood, either unsorted or a sorted T cell fraction (not recorded which). The source of this sequence is a male donor with ankylosing spondylitis. DNA for the CDR3: TGTGCCAGCAGCTTAGGGCAGGATAATGAGCAGTTCTTC. Protein product: CASSLGQDNEQFF.